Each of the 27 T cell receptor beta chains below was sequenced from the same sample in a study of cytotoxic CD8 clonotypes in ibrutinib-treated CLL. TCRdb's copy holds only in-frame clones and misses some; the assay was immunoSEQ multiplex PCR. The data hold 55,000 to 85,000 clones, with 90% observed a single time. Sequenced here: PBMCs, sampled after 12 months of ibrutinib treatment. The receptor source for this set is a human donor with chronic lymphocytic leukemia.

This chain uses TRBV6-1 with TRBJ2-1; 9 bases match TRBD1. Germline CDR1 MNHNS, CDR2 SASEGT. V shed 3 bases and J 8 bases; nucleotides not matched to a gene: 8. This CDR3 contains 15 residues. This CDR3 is CASSDHRGRVDEQFF. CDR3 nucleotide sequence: TGTGCCAGCAGTGACCACAGGGGGCGCGTTGATGAGCAGTTCTTC.

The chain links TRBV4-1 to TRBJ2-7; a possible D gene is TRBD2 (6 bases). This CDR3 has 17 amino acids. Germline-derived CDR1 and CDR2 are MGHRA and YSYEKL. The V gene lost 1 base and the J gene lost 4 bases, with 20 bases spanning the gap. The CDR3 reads CASSQVLSGSVNYEQYF. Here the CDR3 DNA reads TGCGCCAGCAGCCAAGTTCTGTCCGGGAGTGTAAATTACGAGCAGTACTTC.

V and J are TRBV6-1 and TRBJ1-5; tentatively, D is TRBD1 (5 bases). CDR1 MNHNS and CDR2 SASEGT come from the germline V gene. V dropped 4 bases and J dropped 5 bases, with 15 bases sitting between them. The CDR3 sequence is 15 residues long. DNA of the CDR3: TGTGCCAGCAGTGGAAAAAGGGGTGTCGATCAGCCCCAGCATTTT. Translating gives CASSGKRGVDQPQHF.

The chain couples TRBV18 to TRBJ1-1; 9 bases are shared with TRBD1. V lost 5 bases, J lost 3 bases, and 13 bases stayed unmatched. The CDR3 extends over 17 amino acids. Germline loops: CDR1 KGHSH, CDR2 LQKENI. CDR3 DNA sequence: TGTGCCAGCTCATCAACCGGGACAGGGTTTGAGTACACTGAAGCTTTCTTT. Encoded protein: CASSSTGTGFEYTEAFF.

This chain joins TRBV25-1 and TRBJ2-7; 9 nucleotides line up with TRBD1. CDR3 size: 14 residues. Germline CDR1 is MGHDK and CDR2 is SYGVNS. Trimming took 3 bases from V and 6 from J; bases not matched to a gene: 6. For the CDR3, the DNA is TGTGCCAGCAGTGATATGGGACAGGGTTCCGAGCAGTACTTC. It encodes CASSDMGQGSEQYF.

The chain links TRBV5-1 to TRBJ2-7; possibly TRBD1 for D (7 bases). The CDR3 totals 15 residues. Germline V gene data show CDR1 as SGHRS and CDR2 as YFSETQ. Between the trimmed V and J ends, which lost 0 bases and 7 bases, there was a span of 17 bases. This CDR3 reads CASSLGQGGSREQYF. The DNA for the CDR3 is TGCGCCAGCAGCTTGGGGCAGGGGGGCTCACGGGAGCAGTACTTC. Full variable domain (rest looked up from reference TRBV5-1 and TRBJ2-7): KAGVTQTPRYLIKTRGQQVTLSCSPISGHRSVSWYQQTPGQGLQFLFEYFSETQRNKGNFPGRFSGRQFSNSRSEMNVSTLELGDSALYLCASSLGQGGSREQYFGPGTRLTVT.

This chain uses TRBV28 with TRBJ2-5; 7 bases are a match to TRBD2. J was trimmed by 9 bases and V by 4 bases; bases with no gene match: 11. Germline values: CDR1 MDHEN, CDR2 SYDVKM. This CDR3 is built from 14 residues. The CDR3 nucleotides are TGTGCCAGCAGTTCCCTGGGGGGGTCCAGGGCCCAGTACTTC. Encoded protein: CASSSLGGSRAQYF.

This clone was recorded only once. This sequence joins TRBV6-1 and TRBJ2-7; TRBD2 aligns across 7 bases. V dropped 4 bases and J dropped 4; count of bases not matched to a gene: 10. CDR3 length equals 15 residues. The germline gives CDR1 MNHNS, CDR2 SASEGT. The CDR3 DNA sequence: TGTGCCAGCAGTGTTGGCCCTAGCGGAACTTACGAGCAGTACTTC. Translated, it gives CASSVGPSGTYEQYF.

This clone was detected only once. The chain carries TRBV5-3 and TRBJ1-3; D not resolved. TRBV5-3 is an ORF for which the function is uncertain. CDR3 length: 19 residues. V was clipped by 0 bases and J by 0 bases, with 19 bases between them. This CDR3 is CARSLVRSHPTNSGNTIYF. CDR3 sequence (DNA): TGTGCCAGAAGCTTGGTCCGGTCTCACCCTACTAACTCTGGAAACACCATATATTTT.

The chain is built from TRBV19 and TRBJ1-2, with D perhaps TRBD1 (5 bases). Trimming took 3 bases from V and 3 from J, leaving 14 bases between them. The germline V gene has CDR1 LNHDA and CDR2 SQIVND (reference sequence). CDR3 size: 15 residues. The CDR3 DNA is TGTGCCAGTAGTATTAGGACACTCTCTGACTATGGCTACACCTTC. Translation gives CASSIRTLSDYGYTF.

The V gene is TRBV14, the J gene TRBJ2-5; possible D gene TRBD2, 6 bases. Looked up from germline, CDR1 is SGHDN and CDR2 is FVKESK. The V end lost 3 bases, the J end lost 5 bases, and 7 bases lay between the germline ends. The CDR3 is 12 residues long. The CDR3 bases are TGTGCCAGCAGCCATCGGGGGGAGACCCAGTACTTC. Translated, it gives CASSHRGETQYF.

Here the CDR3 reads CASSVESGTSGRALSRDTQYF. The CDR3 nucleotides read TGCGCCAGCAGCGTTGAATCCGGGACTAGCGGGAGGGCCCTTAGTCGAGATACGCAGTATTTT. V gene TRBV5-1 combines with J gene TRBJ2-3, with 16 nucleotides matching TRBD2. There are 21 residues in the CDR3. J was trimmed by 5 bases and V by 4 bases; bases with no gene match: 19. Per the germline V gene, CDR1 is SGHRS and CDR2 is YFSETQ.

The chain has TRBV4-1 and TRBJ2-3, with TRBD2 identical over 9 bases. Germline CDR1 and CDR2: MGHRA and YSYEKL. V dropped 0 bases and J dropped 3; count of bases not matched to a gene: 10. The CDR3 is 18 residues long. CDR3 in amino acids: CASSQDLGASGITDTQYF. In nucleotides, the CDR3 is TGCGCCAGCAGCCAAGATTTAGGGGCTAGCGGGATAACAGATACGCAGTATTTT.

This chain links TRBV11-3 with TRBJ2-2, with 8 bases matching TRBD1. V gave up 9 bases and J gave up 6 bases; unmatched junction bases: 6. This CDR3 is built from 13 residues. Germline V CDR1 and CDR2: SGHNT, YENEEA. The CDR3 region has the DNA TGTGCCAGTCGGCAGGGGGCATCCGGGGAGCTGTTTTTT. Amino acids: CASRQGASGELFF.

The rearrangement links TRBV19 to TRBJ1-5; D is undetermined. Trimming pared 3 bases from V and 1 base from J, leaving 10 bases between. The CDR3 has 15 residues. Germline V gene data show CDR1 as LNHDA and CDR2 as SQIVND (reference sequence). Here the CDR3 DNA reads TGTGCCAGTAGTATTCGCCCGGACAGCAATCAGCCCCAGCATTTT. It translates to CASSIRPDSNQPQHF.

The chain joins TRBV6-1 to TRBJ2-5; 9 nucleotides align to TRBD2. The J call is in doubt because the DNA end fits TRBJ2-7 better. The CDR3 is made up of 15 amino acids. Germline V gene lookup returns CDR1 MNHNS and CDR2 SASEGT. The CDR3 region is CATTGASGNLYEQYF. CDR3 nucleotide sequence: TGTGCCACCACGGGCGCTAGCGGGAACCTCTACGAGCAGTACTTC.

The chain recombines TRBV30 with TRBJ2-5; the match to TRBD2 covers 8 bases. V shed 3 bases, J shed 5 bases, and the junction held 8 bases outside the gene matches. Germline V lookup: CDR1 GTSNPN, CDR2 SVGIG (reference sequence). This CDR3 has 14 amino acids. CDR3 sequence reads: CAWRLGLAHETQYF. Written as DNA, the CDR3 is TGTGCCTGGAGGCTTGGACTAGCACACGAGACCCAGTACTTC.

The CDR3 here is CSYPSGEANGYTF. Written as DNA, the CDR3 is TGCAGCTATCCCTCAGGGGAAGCTAATGGCTACACCTTC. The V gene is TRBV29-1, the J gene TRBJ1-2; D may be TRBD1 (6 bases). V lost 8 bases and J 6 bases, leaving 19 bases between the germline ends. The CDR3 loop spans 13 amino acids. The germline CDR1 and CDR2 sequences are SQVTM and ANQGSEA.

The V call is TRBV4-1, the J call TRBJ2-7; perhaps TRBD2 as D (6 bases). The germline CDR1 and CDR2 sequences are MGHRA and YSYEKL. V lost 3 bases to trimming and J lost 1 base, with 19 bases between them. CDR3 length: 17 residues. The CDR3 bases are TGCGCCAGCAGCCAGGCAGGGCTTAGCGGTACTTCCTACGAGCAGTACTTC. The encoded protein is CASSQAGLSGTSYEQYF.

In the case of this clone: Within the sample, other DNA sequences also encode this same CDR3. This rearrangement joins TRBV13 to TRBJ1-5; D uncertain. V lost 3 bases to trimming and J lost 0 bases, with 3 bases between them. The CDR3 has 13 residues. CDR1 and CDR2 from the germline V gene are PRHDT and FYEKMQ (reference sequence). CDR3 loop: CASSFGSNQPQHF. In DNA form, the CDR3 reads TGTGCCAGCAGCTTCGGTAGCAATCAGCCCCAGCATTTT.

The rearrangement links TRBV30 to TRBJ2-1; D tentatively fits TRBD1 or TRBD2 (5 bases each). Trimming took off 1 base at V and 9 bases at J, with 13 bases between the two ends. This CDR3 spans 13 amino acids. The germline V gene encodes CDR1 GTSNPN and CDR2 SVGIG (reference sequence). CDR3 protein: CAWSARGVREQFF. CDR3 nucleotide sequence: TGTGCCTGGAGTGCCCGAGGGGTCCGTGAGCAGTTCTTC. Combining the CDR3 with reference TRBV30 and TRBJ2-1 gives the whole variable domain SQTIHQWPATLVQPVGSPLSLECTVEGTSNPNLYWYRQAAGRGLQLLFYSVGIGQISSEVPQNLSASRPQDRQFILSSKKLLLSDSGFYLCAWSARGVREQFFGPGTRLTVL.

The CDR3 here is CASSIVRGSSNQPQHF. CDR3 DNA: TGTGCCAGTAGTATTGTTAGAGGGTCGAGCAATCAGCCCCAGCATTTT. The chain joins TRBV19 to TRBJ1-5; D not certain. Trimming removed 3 bases from V and 1 base from J, with 13 bases in between. This CDR3 spans 16 amino acids. Germline loops: CDR1 LNHDA, CDR2 SQIVND (reference sequence).

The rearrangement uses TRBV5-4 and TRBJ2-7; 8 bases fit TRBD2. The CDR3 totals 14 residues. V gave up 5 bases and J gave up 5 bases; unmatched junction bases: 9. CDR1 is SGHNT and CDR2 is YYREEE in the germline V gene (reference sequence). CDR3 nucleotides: TGTGCCAGCAGACCCGGGACTAGGCTCAACGAGCAGTACTTC. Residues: CASRPGTRLNEQYF. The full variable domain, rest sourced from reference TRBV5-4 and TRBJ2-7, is ETGVTQSPTHLIKTRGQQVTLRCSSQSGHNTVSWYQQALGQGPQFIFQYYREEENGRGNFPPRFSGLQFPNYSSELNVNALELDDSALYLCASRPGTRLNEQYFGPGTRLTVT.

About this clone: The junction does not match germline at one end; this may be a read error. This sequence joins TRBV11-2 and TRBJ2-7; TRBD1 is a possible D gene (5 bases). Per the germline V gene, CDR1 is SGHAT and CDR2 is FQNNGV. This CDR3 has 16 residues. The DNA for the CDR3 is TGTGCCAGCAGCTTTGGGTTCGACAGTATCTCCTATGAGCAGTACTTC. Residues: CASSFGFDSISYEQYF. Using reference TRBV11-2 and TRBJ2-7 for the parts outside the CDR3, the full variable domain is EAGVAQSPRYKIIEKRQSVAFWCNPISGHATLYWYQQILGQGPKLLIQFQNNGVVDDSQLPKDRFSAERLKGVDSTLKIQPAKLEDSAVYLCASSFGFDSISYEQYFGPGTRLTVT.

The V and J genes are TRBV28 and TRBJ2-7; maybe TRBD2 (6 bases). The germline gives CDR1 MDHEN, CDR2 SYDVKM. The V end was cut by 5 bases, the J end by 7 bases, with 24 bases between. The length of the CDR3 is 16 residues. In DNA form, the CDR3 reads TGTGCCAGCAGTCCTCCCCTCGGGGGAGGCACCCGGGAGCAGTACTTC. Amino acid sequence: CASSPPLGGGTREQYF.

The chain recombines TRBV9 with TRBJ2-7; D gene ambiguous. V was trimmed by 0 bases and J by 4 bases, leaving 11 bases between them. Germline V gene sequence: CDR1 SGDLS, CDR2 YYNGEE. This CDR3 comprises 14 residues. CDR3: CASSVGPSVYEQYF. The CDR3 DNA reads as TGTGCCAGCAGCGTAGGCCCTAGTGTTTACGAGCAGTACTTC.

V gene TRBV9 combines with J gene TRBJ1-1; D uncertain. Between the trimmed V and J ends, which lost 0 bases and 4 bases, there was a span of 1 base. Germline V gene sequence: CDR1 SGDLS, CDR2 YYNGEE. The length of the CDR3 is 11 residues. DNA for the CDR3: TGTGCCAGCAGCGTAGCCACTGAAGCTTTCTTT. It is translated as CASSVATEAFF.